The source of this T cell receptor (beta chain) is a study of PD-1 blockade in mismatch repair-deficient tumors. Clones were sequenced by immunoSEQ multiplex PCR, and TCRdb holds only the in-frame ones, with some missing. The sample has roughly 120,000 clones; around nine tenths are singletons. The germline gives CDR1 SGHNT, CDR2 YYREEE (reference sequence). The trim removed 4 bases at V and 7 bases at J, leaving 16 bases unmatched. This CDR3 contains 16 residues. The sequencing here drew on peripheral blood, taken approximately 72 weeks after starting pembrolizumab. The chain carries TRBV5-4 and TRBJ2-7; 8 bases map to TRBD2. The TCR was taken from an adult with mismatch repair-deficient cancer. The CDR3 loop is CASSPTPGLAGGEQYF. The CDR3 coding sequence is TGTGCCAGCAGCCCCACCCCGGGGCTAGCGGGTGGTGAGCAGTACTTC.